The entry below describes one TCR beta chain. Its antigen remains unidentified. Trimming cost V 6 bases and J 6 bases, with 14 bases left between them. This CDR3 has 13 residues. CDR1 and CDR2 from the germline V gene are SEHNR and FQNEAQ (reference sequence). The data were obtained in a study of long-term antiretroviral therapy in people with HIV. The libraries were made with immunoSEQ v3.0 at survey level. Data came from immunoSEQ multiplex PCR; TCRdb stores just in-frame clones and leaves some out. This sample has some 18,000 clones; approximately 90% occur once, and the top ten carry 4.1%. Findings and limits, study-wide: Whereas controls had wider CDR3 length ranges, HIV repertoires had narrower ones.

The clonotype was recovered from a man younger than 35 with HIV. This chain joins TRBV7-9 and TRBJ1-2, with D tentatively TRBD1 (6 bases). Material: unsorted PBMCs, obtained 2.1 years after starting antiretroviral therapy. The CDR3 is CASRPGQIHGYTF. The CDR3 DNA is TGTGCCAGCAGACCCGGACAGATTCATGGCTACACCTTC.